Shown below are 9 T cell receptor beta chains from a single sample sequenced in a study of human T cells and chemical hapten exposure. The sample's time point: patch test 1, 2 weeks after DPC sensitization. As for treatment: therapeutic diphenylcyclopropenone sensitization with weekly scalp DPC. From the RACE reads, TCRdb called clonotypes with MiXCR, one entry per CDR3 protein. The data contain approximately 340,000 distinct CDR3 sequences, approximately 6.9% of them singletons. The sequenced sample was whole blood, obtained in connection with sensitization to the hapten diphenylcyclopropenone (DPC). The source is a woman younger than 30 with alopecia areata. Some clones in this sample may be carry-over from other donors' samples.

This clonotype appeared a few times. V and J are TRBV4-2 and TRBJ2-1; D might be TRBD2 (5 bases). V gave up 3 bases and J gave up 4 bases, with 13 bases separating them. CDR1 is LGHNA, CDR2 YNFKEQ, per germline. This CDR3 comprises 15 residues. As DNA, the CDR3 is TGTGCCAGCAGCCAGCCCAGCGGAAATTACAATGAGCAGTTCTTC. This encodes CASSQPSGNYNEQFF.

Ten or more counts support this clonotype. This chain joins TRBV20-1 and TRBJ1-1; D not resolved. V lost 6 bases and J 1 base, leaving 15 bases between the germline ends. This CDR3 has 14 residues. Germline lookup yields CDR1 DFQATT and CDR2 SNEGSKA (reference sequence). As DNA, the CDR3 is TGCAGTGCCCCCCAGGCTATAGGGAACACTGAAGCTTTCTTT. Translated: CSAPQAIGNTEAFF.

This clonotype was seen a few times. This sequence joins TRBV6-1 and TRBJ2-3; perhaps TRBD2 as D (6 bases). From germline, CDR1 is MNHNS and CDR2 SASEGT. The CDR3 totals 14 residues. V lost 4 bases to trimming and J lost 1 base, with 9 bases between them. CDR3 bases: TGTGCCAGCAGTGCGCAGCGGGGCACAGATACGCAGTATTTT. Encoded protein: CASSAQRGTDTQYF.

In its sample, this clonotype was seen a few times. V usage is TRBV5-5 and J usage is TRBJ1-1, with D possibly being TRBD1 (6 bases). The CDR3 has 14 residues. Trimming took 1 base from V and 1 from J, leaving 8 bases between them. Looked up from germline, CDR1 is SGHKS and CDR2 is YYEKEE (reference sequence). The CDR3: CASSLYRANTEAFF. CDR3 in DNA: TGTGCCAGCAGCTTGTACAGGGCGAACACTGAAGCTTTCTTT.

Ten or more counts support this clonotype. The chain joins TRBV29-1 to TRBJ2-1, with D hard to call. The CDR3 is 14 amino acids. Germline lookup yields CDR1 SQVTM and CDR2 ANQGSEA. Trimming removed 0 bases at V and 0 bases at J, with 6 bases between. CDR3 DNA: TGCAGCGTTGAAGACAGCTTCTCCTACAATGAGCAGTTCTTC. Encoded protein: CSVEDSFSYNEQFF.

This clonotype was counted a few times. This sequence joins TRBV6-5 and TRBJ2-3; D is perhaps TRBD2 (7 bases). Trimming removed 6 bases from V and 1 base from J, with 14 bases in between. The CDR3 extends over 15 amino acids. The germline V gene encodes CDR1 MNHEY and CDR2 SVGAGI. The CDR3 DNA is TGTGCCAGCAGCCGGGGGGCCCTAGGCACAGATACGCAGTATTTT. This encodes CASSRGALGTDTQYF.

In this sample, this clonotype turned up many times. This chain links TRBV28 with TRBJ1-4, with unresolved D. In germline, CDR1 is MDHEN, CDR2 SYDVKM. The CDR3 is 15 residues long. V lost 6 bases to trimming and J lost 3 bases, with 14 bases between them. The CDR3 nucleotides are TGTGCCAGCAGCCTCCAAATGGAGGCTAATGAAAAACTGTTTTTT. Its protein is CASSLQMEANEKLFF.

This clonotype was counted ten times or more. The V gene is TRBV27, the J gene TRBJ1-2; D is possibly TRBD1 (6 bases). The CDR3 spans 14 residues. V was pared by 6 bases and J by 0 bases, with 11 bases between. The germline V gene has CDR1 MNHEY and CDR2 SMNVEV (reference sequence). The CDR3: CASSRSGANYGYTF. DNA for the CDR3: TGTGCCAGCAGCCGTTCAGGGGCTAACTATGGCTACACCTTC.

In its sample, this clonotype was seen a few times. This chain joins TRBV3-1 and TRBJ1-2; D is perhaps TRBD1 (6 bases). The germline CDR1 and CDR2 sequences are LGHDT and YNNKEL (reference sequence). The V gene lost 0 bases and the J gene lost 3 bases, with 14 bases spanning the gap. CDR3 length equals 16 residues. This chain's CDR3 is CASSQEVGTLHYGYTF. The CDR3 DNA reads TGTGCCAGCAGCCAAGAGGTCGGGACATTGCACTATGGCTACACCTTC.